What follows are 3 T cell receptor beta chains derived from one specimen sequenced in a study of T cell responses to AZD1222 COVID-19 vaccine. The method was immunoSEQ multiplex PCR; TCRdb's version includes in-frame clones alone and lacks a portion of them. Of about 47,000 clones listed, about four fifths are singletons. This specimen was peripheral blood, taken 28 days after the second dose of the MenACWY control vaccine. The receptors derive from an adult who received the MenACWY meningococcal vaccine as a control.

CDR3: CASNSHPGGPEQYV. DNA of the CDR3: TGCGCCAGCAACTCTCACCCAGGGGGACCCGAGCAGTACGTC. This chain links TRBV5-1 with TRBJ2-7; 7 bases are a match to TRBD1. The CDR3 is 14 amino acids. Per the germline V gene, CDR1 is SGHRS and CDR2 is YFSETQ. The ends lost 6 bases at V and 6 bases at J; junction bases unmatched: 12.

The chain links TRBV5-3 to TRBJ2-7; perhaps TRBD2 as D (6 bases). TRBV5-3 is sorted into the ORF group, with uncertain function. Deletions cut 0 bases from V and 4 bases from J, with 14 bases between. The CDR3 runs 15 residues. The CDR3 sequence: CARSLAGQGLYEQYV. The DNA for the CDR3 is TGTGCCAGAAGCTTGGCCGGGCAGGGACTTTACGAGCAGTACGTC.

The V call is TRBV28, the J call TRBJ2-2; 9 bases are shared with TRBD1. The V gene's germline CDR1 is MDHEN and CDR2 SYDVKM. CDR3 length: 15 amino acids. The V and J ends lost 3 bases and 5 bases, in that order; junction bases with no gene match: 4. In nucleotides, the CDR3 is TGTGCCAGCAGTTTTAACAGGGGGCCTACCGGGGAGCTGTTTTTT. It encodes CASSFNRGPTGELFF.